The 16 T cell receptor beta chains below were found in one sample sequenced in a study of T-cell reconstitution after alpha-beta-depleted transplantation in children. Unique molecular identifiers were used in preparing the TCRbeta library. From the PCR reads, TCRdb called clonotypes with MiXCR, one entry per CDR3 protein. Among 350,000 to 500,000 distinct CDR3 sequences listed, 43% were seen once. The material was PBMCs, obtained before TCRalphabeta/CD19-depleted stem cell transplant. Source of these receptors: a girl aged 2 to 9 with aplastic anemia, due to receive a stem cell transplant.

The chain has TRBV12-3 or TRBV12-4 and TRBJ2-2, with D unresolved. This CDR3 is built from 16 residues. V lost 5 bases and J 3 bases, leaving 16 bases between the germline ends. The CDR3 here is CASSPLHGADTGELFF. CDR3 sequence (DNA): TGTGCCAGCAGTCCGCTACATGGTGCTGACACCGGGGAGCTGTTTTTT.

With respect to this clonotype: A much larger clone sits a single nucleotide away, making a read error possible. The chain couples TRBV7-2 to TRBJ1-4; D is ambiguous. Germline V gene lookup returns CDR1 SGHTA and CDR2 FQGNSA. CDR3 length equals 15 residues. The CDR3 protein is CASSGGTDLNETLFF. The DNA of the CDR3 is TGTGCCAGCAGCGGCGGAACAGACCTTAATGAAACACTGTTTTTT.

The sample holds a few counts of this clonotype. The chain employs TRBV5-1 and TRBJ2-1, with D unclear. V lost 3 bases, J lost 6 bases, and 7 bases lay in between. This CDR3 has 12 residues. Germline CDR1 is SGHRS and CDR2 is YFSETQ. The CDR3 region has the DNA TGCGCCAGCAGCTGGAACGTCAATGAGCAGTTCTTC. It specifies CASSWNVNEQFF.

This chain links TRBV27 with TRBJ2-4; TRBD2 matches at 7 bases. This CDR3 is 16 amino acids long. Germline trimming cut 5 bases from V and 0 bases from J; bases unmatched to any gene: 7. Germline V gene data show CDR1 as MNHEY and CDR2 as SMNVEV (reference sequence). DNA of the CDR3: TGTGCCAGCAGTGGGAGGGGTCGGTCAGCCAAAAACATTCAGTACTTC. It encodes CASSGRGRSAKNIQYF.

This chain joins TRBV7-8 and TRBJ1-6; D perhaps matches TRBD1 (5 bases). Germline CDR1 and CDR2: SGHVS and FQNEAQ. V shed 6 bases and J shed 8 bases, with 17 bases lying between them. The CDR3 consists of 15 residues. CDR3 DNA sequence: TGTGCCAGCAGTCAGTCGTGGACAAGCGATTCACCCCTCCACTTT. It codes for CASSQSWTSDSPLHF.

This chain links TRBV28 with TRBJ2-1, with 7 bases lining up with TRBD1. The CDR3 sequence is 13 residues long. The trim removed 4 bases at V and 7 bases at J, leaving 4 bases unmatched. Germline V CDR1 and CDR2: MDHEN, SYDVKM. For the CDR3, the DNA is TGTGCCAGCAGTTCCTCGACAGGGAATGAGCAGTTCTTC. Amino acids: CASSSSTGNEQFF. Full variable domain (missing parts from reference TRBV28 and TRBJ2-1): DVKVTQSSRYLVKRTGEKVFLECVQDMDHENMFWYRQDPGLGLRLIYFSYDVKMKEKGDIPEGYSVSREKKERFSLILESASTNQTSMYLCASSSSTGNEQFFGPGTRLTVL.

The rearrangement uses TRBV7-3 and TRBJ2-3, with D unresolved. Germline values: CDR1 SGHTA, CDR2 FQGTGA. V was pared by 1 base and J by 6 bases, with 8 bases between. This CDR3 is 13 amino acids long. The chain's CDR3 is CASSLIDGDTQYF. CDR3 DNA: TGTGCCAGCAGCTTAATTGACGGCGATACGCAGTATTTT.

J is TRBJ2-3 and V is TRBV5-4, with TRBD1 matching over 11 bases. Per germline, CDR1 SGHNT and CDR2 YYREEE (reference sequence). This CDR3 region has 16 residues. V lost 6 bases and J lost 3; bases outside the gene matches: 9. The CDR3 DNA reads as TGTGCCAGCACCGGAAGGACAGGGGGCGCAACAGATACGCAGTATTTT. This codes for CASTGRTGGATDTQYF.

The chain links TRBV5-1 to TRBJ1-1; D not certain. V gave up 0 bases and J gave up 8 bases, with 11 bases separating them. CDR3 length equals 13 residues. CDR1 is SGHRS and CDR2 is YFSETQ in the germline V gene. CDR3: CASSLGPPSEAFF. CDR3 in DNA: TGCGCCAGCAGCTTGGGACCCCCTTCAGAAGCTTTCTTT.

This clonotype was picked up one time. The rearrangement uses TRBV20-1 and TRBJ1-1, with a tentative D call TRBD1 (6 bases). The ends were cut back, 1 base at V and 9 bases at J, with 9 bases in the middle. The CDR3 has 11 residues. CDR1 and CDR2 from the germline V gene are DFQATT and SNEGSKA (reference sequence). The CDR3 loop is CSARGRGQAFF. As DNA, the CDR3 is TGCAGTGCTAGAGGGCGGGGGCAAGCTTTCTTT.

The chain links TRBV7-6 to TRBJ2-7; 9 bases are a match to TRBD2. Looked up from germline, CDR1 is SGHVS and CDR2 is FNYEAQ. This CDR3 spans 16 amino acids. J lost 3 bases, V lost 5 bases, and 11 bases had no gene match. CDR3 amino acids: CASSPSGFSGSYEQYF. In DNA, the CDR3 is TGTGCCAGCAGCCCCAGTGGGTTTAGCGGGAGCTACGAGCAGTACTTC.

CDR3 DNA sequence: TGTGCCAGCAGCCAATCGGGGAATCAAGAGACCCAGTACTTC. Translating gives CASSQSGNQETQYF. The gene calls are TRBV3-1 and TRBJ2-5; D may be TRBD2 (5 bases). The CDR3 is 14 residues long. V lost 2 bases to trimming and J lost 2 bases, with 9 bases between them. Germline assignment: CDR1 LGHDT and CDR2 YNNKEL (reference sequence).

This chain connects TRBV10-3 to TRBJ1-6; D ambiguous. V lost 3 bases, J lost 7 bases, and 13 bases lay in between. The germline CDR1 and CDR2 sequences are ENHRY and SYGVKD. This CDR3 spans 15 amino acids. This CDR3 reads CAISDHGPENSPLHF. CDR3 nucleotide sequence: TGTGCCATCAGTGATCACGGCCCAGAAAATTCACCCCTCCACTTT.

This clonotype appeared many times. The J gene is TRBJ1-1, the V gene TRBV5-1; 9 bases agree with TRBD1. The CDR3 has 15 residues. Germline loops: CDR1 SGHRS, CDR2 YFSETQ. Unmatched junction bases numbered 6, after V lost 0 bases and J lost 6 bases. CDR3 in amino acids: CASSLAIGTGSEAFF. CDR3 DNA sequence: TGCGCCAGCAGCTTGGCGATCGGGACAGGGTCTGAAGCTTTCTTT.

The chain uses TRBV7-9 and TRBJ2-7, with D possibly TRBD1 on 5 matching bases. This CDR3 comprises 11 residues. CDR1 is SEHNR and CDR2 is FQNEAQ in the germline V gene (reference sequence). V was shortened by 4 bases and J by 7 bases, with 8 bases between the two germline ends. CDR3 residues: CASSSAGEQYF. The CDR3 DNA sequence: TGTGCCAGCAGCTCGGCAGGGGAGCAGTACTTC.

Concerning this clonotype: A much larger clone is a single base away; this may be a read error. The chain combines TRBV20-1 with TRBJ2-5; D unresolved. This CDR3 comprises 11 residues. The germline V and J ends were trimmed by 4 bases and 5 bases, with 8 bases remaining between them. Germline V CDR1 and CDR2: DFQATT, SNEGSKA (reference sequence). The CDR3 is CSAMGGETQYF. CDR3 bases: TGCAGTGCTATGGGTGGGGAGACCCAGTACTTC.